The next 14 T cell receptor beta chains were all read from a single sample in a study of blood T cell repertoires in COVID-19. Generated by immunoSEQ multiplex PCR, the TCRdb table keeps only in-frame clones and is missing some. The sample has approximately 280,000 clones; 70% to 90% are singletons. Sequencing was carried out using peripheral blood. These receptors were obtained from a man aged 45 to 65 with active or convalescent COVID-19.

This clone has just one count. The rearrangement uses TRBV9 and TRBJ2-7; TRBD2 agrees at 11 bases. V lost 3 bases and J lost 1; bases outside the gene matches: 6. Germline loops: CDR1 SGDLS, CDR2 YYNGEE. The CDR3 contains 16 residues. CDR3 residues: CASSGPGTSGSYEQYF. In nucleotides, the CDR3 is TGTGCCAGCAGCGGCCCCGGGACTAGCGGTTCCTACGAGCAGTACTTC. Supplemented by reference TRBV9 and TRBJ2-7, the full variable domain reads DSGVTQTPKHLITATGQRVTLRCSPRSGDLSVYWYQQSLDQGLQFLIQYYNGEERAKGNILERFSAQQFPDLHSELNLSSLELGDSALYFCASSGPGTSGSYEQYFGPGTRLTVT.

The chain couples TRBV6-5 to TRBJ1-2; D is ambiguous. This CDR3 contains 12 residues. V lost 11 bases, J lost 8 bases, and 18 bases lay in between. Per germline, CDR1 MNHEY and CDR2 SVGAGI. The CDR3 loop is CAARDNGGGYTF. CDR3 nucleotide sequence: TGTGCCGCCCGGGATAATGGAGGAGGCTACACCTTC.

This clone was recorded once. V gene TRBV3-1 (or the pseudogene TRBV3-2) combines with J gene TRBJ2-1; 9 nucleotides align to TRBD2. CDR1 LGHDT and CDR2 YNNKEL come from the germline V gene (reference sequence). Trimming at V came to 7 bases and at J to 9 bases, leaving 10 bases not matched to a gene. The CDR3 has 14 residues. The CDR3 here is CASNSGRFIGEQFF. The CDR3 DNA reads TGTGCCAGCAATAGCGGGAGATTTATAGGTGAGCAGTTCTTC.

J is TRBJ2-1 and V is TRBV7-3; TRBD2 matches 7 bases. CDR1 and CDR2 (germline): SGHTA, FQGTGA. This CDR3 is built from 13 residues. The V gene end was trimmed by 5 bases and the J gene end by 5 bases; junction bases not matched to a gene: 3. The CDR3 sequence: CASSPSGHNEQFF. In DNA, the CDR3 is TGTGCCAGCAGCCCTAGCGGACACAATGAGCAGTTCTTC.

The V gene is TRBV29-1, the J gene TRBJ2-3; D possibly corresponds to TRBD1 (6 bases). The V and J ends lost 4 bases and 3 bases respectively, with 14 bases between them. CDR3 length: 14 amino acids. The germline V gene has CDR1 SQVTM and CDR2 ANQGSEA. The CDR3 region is CSVGGGLGTDTQYF. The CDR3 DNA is TGCAGCGTTGGAGGGGGATTAGGTACAGATACGCAGTATTTT.

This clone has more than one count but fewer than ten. The CDR3 reads CASTDSGVNEKLFF. CDR3 DNA: TGTGCCAGTACAGACTCCGGGGTTAATGAAAAACTGTTTTTT. This chain links TRBV19 with TRBJ1-4; D uncertain. Germline V CDR1 and CDR2: LNHDA, SQIVND (reference sequence). CDR3 length: 14 amino acids. Trimming took 7 bases from V and 4 from J, leaving 13 bases between them.

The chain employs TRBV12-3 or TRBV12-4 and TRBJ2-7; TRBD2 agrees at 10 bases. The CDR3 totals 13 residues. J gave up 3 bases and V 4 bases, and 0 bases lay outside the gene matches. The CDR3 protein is CASSWTSGYEQYF. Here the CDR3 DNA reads TGTGCCAGCAGTTGGACTAGCGGCTACGAGCAGTACTTC.

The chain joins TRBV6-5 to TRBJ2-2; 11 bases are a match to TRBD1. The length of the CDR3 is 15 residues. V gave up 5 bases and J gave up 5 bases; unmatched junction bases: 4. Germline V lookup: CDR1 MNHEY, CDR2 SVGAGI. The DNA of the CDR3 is TGTGCCAGCAGTAGCGGGACAGGGGGTACCGGGGAGCTGTTTTTT. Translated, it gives CASSSGTGGTGELFF.

This chain's CDR3 is CASSRGDGANVLTF. The CDR3 DNA sequence: TGTGCCAGCAGTAGGGGCGATGGGGCCAACGTCCTGACTTTC. The gene calls are TRBV7-8 and TRBJ2-6, with a tentative D call TRBD1 (5 bases). Germline V CDR1 and CDR2: SGHVS, FQNEAQ. The ends were cut back, 6 bases at V and 3 bases at J, with 9 bases in the middle. The CDR3 extends over 14 amino acids.

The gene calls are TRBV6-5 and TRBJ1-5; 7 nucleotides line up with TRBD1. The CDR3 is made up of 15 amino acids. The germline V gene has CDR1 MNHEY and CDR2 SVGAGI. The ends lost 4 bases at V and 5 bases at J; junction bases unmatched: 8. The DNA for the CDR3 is TGTGCCAGCAGTTCAGGGGGTCCGGTCGATCAGCCCCAGCATTTT. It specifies CASSSGGPVDQPQHF.

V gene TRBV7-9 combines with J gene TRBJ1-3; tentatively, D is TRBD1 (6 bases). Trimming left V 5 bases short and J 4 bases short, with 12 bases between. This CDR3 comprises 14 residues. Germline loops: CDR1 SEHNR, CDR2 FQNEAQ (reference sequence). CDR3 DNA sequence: TGTGCCAGCAGCGACCACGGACAGGGAAACACCATATATTTT. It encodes CASSDHGQGNTIYF.

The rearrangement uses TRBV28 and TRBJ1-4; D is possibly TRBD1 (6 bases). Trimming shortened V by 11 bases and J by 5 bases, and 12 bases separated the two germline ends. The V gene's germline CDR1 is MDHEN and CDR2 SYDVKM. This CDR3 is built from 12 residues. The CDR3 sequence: CAGGRVNEKLFF. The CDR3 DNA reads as TGTGCCGGGGGCAGGGTGAATGAAAAACTGTTTTTT. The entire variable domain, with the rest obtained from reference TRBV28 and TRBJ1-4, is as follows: DVKVTQSSRYLVKRTGEKVFLECVQDMDHENMFWYRQDPGLGLRLIYFSYDVKMKEKGDIPEGYSVSREKKERFSLILESASTNQTSMYLCAGGRVNEKLFFGSGTQLSVL.

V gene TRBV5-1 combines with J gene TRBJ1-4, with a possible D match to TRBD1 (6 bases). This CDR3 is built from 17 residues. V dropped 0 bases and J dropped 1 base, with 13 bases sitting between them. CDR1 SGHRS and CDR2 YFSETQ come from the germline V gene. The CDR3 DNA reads TGCGCCAGCAGCTTGGGTCCCTACAGGGAAACTAATGAAAAACTGTTTTTT. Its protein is CASSLGPYRETNEKLFF.

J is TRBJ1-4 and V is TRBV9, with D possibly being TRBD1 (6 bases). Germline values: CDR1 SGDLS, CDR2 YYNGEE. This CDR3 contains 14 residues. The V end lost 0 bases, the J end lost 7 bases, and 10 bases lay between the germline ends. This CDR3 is CASSVGGQGEKLFF. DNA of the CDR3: TGTGCCAGCAGCGTAGGGGGACAAGGTGAAAAACTGTTTTTT.